This T cell receptor beta chain was recorded in a study of blood T cell repertoires in COVID-19. On the study more broadly: Specimens from acute and convalescent COVID-19 originated in the United States, Italy and Spain. PBMCs, B-cell-depleted T cells, or T cells provided the cDNA or gDNA that made up the material.

This CDR3 has 14 amino acids. Trimming removed 4 bases at V and 0 bases at J, with 7 bases between. Germline CDR1 is WSHSY and CDR2 is SAAADI. Original processing notes: It was from reference gene primer amplification that nucleated cell counts were estimated. Generated by immunoSEQ multiplex PCR, the TCRdb table keeps only in-frame clones and is missing some. That table furnishes V, J and clone size, whereas the DNA furnished D and trimming. The profile shows some 70,000 clones, around 88% of them singletons. This clonotype was obtained from a woman between 65 and 79 years old with acute or convalescent COVID-19. The chain has TRBV10-2 and TRBJ1-5; D unclear. The sequenced sample consisted of peripheral blood. CDR3 sequence reads: CASSGVTSNQPQHF. The CDR3, as DNA: TGCGCCAGCAGTGGCGTAACTAGCAATCAGCCCCAGCATTTT.